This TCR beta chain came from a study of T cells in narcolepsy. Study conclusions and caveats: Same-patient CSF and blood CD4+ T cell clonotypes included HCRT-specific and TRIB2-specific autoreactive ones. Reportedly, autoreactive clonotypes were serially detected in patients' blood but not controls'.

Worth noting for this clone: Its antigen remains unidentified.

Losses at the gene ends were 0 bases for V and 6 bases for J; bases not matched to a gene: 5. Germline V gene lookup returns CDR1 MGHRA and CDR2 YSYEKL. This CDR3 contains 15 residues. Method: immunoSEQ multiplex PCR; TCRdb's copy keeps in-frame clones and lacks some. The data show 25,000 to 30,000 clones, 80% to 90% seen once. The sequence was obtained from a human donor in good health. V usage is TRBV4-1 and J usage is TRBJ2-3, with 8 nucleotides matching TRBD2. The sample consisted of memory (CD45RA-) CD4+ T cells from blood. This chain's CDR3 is CASSQEERGTDTQYF. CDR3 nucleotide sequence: TGCGCCAGCAGCCAAGAGGAGCGGGGGACGGATACGCAGTATTTT.